The clone carrying this T cell receptor (beta chain) was counted many times. Its antigen remains unknown. Deletions cut 5 bases from V and 4 bases from J, with 11 bases between. The CDR3 has 13 amino acids. CDR1 and CDR2 (germline): SGHNT, YENEEA. Genomic DNA, serving as template, underwent TCR beta VDJ and CDR3 profiling. TCRdb redid the calling of the reads with MiXCR, one entry per CDR3 protein. Of 200,000 to 300,000 distinct CDR3 sequences listed, 45% to 50% are singletons. This specimen comes from a study of CD8+CD57+ T cells in acquired aplastic anemia. Whole-study results and caveats: Researchers report that around 29 CD8+ CDR3 sequences appeared in both patients and controls.

The patients chosen for sequencing had shown expansion of CD8+CD57+ cells (detected by flow cytometry). Each of the patients presented with severe acquired aplastic anemia. The material sequenced was sorted CD4+, CD8+, or CD8+CD57+ T cells (not recorded which) from PBMCs. The sequence was collected from a human donor with aplastic anemia. The chain is built from TRBV11-3 and TRBJ1-1; no clear D. The CDR3, as DNA: TGTGCCAGCAGCGCCACGCCTAGCACTGAAGCTTTCTTT. It is translated as CASSATPSTEAFF.